These 9 T cell receptor beta chains were sequenced from one sample in a study of blood T cell repertoires in COVID-19. The method was immunoSEQ multiplex PCR; TCRdb's version includes in-frame clones alone and lacks a portion of them. This sample yields 300,000 to 400,000 clones, of which around nine tenths are seen a single time; 2.5% to 3.5% belongs to the top ten. Input material: peripheral blood. The source is a human donor in a cohort sampled during active COVID-19.

The chain recombines TRBV19 with TRBJ2-5; tentatively, D is TRBD1 (6 bases). Trimming cost V 0 bases and J 5 bases, with 13 bases left between them. The germline gives CDR1 LNHDA, CDR2 SQIVND (reference sequence). The CDR3 has 15 residues. DNA of the CDR3: TGTGCCAGTAGTATAGATCTTGGGGGCGTCGAGACCCAGTACTTC. Its translation: CASSIDLGGVETQYF. The full variable domain, rest sourced from reference TRBV19 and TRBJ2-5, is DGGITQSPKYLFRKEGQNVTLSCEQNLNHDAMYWYRQDPGQGLRLIYYSQIVNDFQKGDIAEGYSVSREKKESFPLTVTSAQKNPTAFYLCASSIDLGGVETQYFGPGTRLLVL.

The chain is built from TRBV19 and TRBJ1-6, with 7 bases fitting TRBD1. The CDR3 consists of 14 residues. Germline V CDR1 and CDR2: LNHDA, SQIVND (reference sequence). V dropped 6 bases and J dropped 10; count of bases not matched to a gene: 9. CDR3 residues: CASSEGRGLSPLHF. The CDR3 DNA reads as TGTGCCAGTAGCGAAGGCAGGGGGTTGTCACCCCTCCACTTT.

The chain links TRBV6-1 to TRBJ2-5; tentative D call: TRBD1 (6 bases). The CDR3 runs 16 residues. Germline V gene lookup returns CDR1 MNHNS and CDR2 SASEGT. V was shortened by 0 bases and J by 1 base, with 12 bases between the two germline ends. The CDR3 protein is CASSEALGAPQETQYF. In DNA, the CDR3 is TGTGCCAGCAGTGAAGCGTTGGGGGCGCCCCAAGAGACCCAGTACTTC.

This chain connects TRBV5-4 to TRBJ1-2; 7 nucleotides line up with TRBD1. CDR3 length equals 15 residues. Unmatched junction bases numbered 9, after V lost 5 bases and J lost 2 bases. Germline V gene data show CDR1 as SGHNT and CDR2 as YYREEE (reference sequence). CDR3 sequence reads: CASSLGQGENYGYTF. DNA of the CDR3: TGTGCCAGCAGTTTAGGCCAGGGGGAGAACTATGGCTACACCTTC.

V is TRBV13 and J is TRBJ2-1; 7 bases are a match to TRBD2. J was trimmed by 8 bases and V by 7 bases; bases with no gene match: 11. Germline V CDR1 and CDR2: PRHDT, FYEKMQ (reference sequence). This CDR3 is built from 14 residues. This chain's CDR3 is CASTGGGRTYEQFF. The CDR3 nucleotides are TGTGCCAGCACAGGAGGCGGGAGAACCTATGAGCAGTTCTTC. The full variable domain, its missing parts supplied by reference TRBV13 and TRBJ2-1, is AAGVIQSPRHLIKEKRETATLKCYPIPRHDTVYWYQQGPGQDPQFLISFYEKMQSDKGSIPDRFSAQQFSDYHSELNMSSLELGDSALYFCASTGGGRTYEQFFGPGTRLTVL.

The V and J genes are TRBV19 and TRBJ2-1, with 8 bases aligning to TRBD2. V lost 1 base, J lost 4 bases, and 3 bases stayed unmatched. The CDR3 covers 15 residues. CDR1 is LNHDA and CDR2 is SQIVND in the germline V gene (reference sequence). CDR3 sequence: CASSIAGGEYNEQFF. CDR3 sequence (DNA): TGTGCCAGTAGTATAGCGGGAGGGGAGTACAATGAGCAGTTCTTC. Using reference TRBV19 and TRBJ2-1 for the parts outside the CDR3, the full variable domain is DGGITQSPKYLFRKEGQNVTLSCEQNLNHDAMYWYRQDPGQGLRLIYYSQIVNDFQKGDIAEGYSVSREKKESFPLTVTSAQKNPTAFYLCASSIAGGEYNEQFFGPGTRLTVL.

This chain joins TRBV2 and TRBJ1-2; 10 bases are shared with TRBD1. The germline V gene encodes CDR1 SNHLY and CDR2 FYNNEI. CDR3 size: 17 residues. The V gene end was trimmed by 6 bases and the J gene end by 0 bases; junction bases not matched to a gene: 10. The chain's CDR3 is CASRKPGQGSSNYGYTF. The CDR3 DNA reads TGTGCCAGCAGGAAACCGGGACAGGGGTCCTCTAACTATGGCTACACCTTC.

This clone appeared many times. The chain employs TRBV28 and TRBJ1-1, with TRBD1 matching over 8 bases. The junction had 25 bases not matched to a gene; V was cut back by 5 bases and J by 11 bases. The length of the CDR3 is 18 residues. Germline V gene data show CDR1 as MDHEN and CDR2 as SYDVKM. CDR3 residues: CASSAPTLGQGVVLSAFF. CDR3 DNA: TGTGCCAGCAGTGCGCCTACCCTTGGACAGGGAGTTGTTCTATCGGCTTTCTTT.

The chain is built from TRBV4-1 and TRBJ2-1; TRBD2 is a possible D gene (6 bases). This CDR3 is built from 15 residues. V lost 1 base to trimming and J lost 0 bases, with 7 bases between them. Germline CDR1 reads MGHRA; CDR2 reads YSYEKL. CDR3 sequence reads: CASSQGGASYNEQFF. In nucleotides, the CDR3 is TGCGCCAGCAGCCAAGGCGGGGCCTCCTACAATGAGCAGTTCTTC.